The sequence of this TCR beta chain was determined in a study of circulating CD8 cells and anti-PD-1 response in melanoma. Study as a whole: Patients received intravenous nivolumab, 3 mg/kg, every 2 weeks. Study results and limitations: Clonotype sharing was highest between DPOS and TIGIT subsets.

Sorting of live CD3+CD8+TCRalphabeta+ cells by PD-1 and/or TIGIT gave four subsets. The germline V and J ends were trimmed by 7 bases and 2 bases, with 12 bases remaining between them. CDR1 LNHDA and CDR2 SQIVND come from the germline V gene (reference sequence). The CDR3 runs to 14 residues. This clonotype is large within its sample. What it recognizes is unknown. TCR libraries were prepared from about 15 ng of total RNA with the QIAseq Immune Repertoire TCR panel. TCRdb reprocessed the reads with MiXCR, giving one entry per CDR3 protein. The sample has thousands of distinct CDR3 sequences; over 6.5% are singletons.

J is TRBJ2-1 and V is TRBV19; D ambiguous. The sequence derives from a human donor with melanoma. Sequencing was performed on CD8+ T cells from PBMCs, taken at baseline or after one month of anti-PD-1 therapy (not recorded which). CDR3 protein: CASNPHTAYNEQFF. CDR3 in DNA: TGTGCCAGTAACCCCCACACCGCCTACAATGAGCAGTTCTTC.